This TCR beta chain appears in the sequencing data of a study of blood T cell repertoires in COVID-19. Looking at the study overall: Material from acute and convalescent COVID-19 was sourced from the United States, Italy and Spain.

The CDR3 extends over 17 amino acids. The germline V and J ends were trimmed by 0 bases and 0 bases, with 15 bases remaining between them. Germline V CDR1 and CDR2: SGHRS, YFSETQ. Original handling: Reference gene primer amplification in the assay estimated nucleated cell counts. Clones were sequenced by immunoSEQ multiplex PCR, and TCRdb holds only the in-frame ones, with some missing. The DNA gave D and trimming, while V, J and clone size come from that table. Of 130,000 to 150,000 clones in the sample, roughly 89% were seen once. This TCR was recovered from a human donor in a cohort sampled during active COVID-19. The rearrangement joins TRBV5-1 to TRBJ1-2; maybe TRBD1 (5 bases). Sequencing was carried out using peripheral blood. The CDR3 sequence is CASSLVAGFRANYGYTF. In DNA form, the CDR3 reads TGCGCCAGCAGCTTGGTCGCAGGGTTCAGGGCTAACTATGGCTACACCTTC.